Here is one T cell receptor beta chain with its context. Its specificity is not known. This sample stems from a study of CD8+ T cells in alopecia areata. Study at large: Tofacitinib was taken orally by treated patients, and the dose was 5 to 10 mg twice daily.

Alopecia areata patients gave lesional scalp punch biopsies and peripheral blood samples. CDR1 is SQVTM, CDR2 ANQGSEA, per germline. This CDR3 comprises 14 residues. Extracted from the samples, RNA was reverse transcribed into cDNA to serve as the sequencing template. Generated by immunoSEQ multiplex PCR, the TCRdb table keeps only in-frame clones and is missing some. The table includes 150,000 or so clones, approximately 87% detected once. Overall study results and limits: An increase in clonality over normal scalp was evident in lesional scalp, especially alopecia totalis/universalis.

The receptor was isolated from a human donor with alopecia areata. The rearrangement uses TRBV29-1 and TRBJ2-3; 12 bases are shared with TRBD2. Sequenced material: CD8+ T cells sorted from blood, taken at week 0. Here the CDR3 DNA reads TGCAGGGACCGACTAGCGGGGGACACAGATACGCAGTATTTT. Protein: CRDRLAGDTDTQYF.